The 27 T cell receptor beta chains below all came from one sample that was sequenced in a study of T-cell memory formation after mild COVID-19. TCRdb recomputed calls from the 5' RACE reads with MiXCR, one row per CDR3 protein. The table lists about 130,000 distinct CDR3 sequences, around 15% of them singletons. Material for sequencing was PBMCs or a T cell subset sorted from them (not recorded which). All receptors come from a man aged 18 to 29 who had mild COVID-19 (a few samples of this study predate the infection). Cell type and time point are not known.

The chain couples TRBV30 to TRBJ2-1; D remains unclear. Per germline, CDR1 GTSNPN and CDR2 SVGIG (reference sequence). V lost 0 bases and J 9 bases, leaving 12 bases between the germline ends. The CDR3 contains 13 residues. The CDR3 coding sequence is TGTGCCTGGAGTGTAGTTATGAGTGGTGAGCAGTTCTTC. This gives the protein CAWSVVMSGEQFF.

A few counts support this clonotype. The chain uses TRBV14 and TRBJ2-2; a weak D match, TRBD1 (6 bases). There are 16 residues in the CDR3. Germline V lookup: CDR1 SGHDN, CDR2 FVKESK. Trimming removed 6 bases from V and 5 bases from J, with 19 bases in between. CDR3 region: CASSGTLGQTTGELFF. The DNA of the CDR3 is TGTGCCAGCAGTGGAACTTTAGGACAGACAACCGGGGAGCTGTTTTTT.

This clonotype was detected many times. The CDR3 bases are TGCAGTGCTATGACTAGCGGAGAGACCCAGTACTTC. This encodes CSAMTSGETQYF. The chain combines TRBV20-1 with TRBJ2-5, with 9 bases aligning to TRBD2. The CDR3 spans 12 residues. The germline CDR1 and CDR2 sequences are DFQATT and SNEGSKA (reference sequence). Germline trimming cut 4 bases from V and 4 bases from J; bases unmatched to any gene: 1.

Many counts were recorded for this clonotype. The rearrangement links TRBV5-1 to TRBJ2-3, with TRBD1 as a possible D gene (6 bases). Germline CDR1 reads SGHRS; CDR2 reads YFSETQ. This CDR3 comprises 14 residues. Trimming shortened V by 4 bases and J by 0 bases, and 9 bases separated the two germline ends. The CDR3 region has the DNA TGCGCCAGCAGCACCGGGACAAGCACAGATACGCAGTATTTT. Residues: CASSTGTSTDTQYF.

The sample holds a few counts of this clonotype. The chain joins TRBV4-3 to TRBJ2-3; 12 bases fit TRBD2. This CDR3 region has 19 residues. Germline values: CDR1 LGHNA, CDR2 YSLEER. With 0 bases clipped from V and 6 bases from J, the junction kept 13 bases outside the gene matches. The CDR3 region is CASSQEALAGGHRKDTQYF. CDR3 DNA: TGCGCCAGCAGCCAAGAGGCACTAGCGGGGGGCCATCGCAAGGATACGCAGTATTTT.

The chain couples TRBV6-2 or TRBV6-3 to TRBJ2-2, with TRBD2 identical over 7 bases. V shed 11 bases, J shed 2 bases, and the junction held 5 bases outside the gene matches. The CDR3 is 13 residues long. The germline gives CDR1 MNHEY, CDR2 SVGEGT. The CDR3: CAGRGDNTGELFF. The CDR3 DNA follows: TGTGCCGGTCGGGGGGATAACACCGGGGAGCTGTTTTTT.

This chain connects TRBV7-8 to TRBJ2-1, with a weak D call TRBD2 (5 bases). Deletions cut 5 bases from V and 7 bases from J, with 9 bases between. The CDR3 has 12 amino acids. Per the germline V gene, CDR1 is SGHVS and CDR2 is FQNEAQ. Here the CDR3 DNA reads TGTGCCAGCAGCGCGGACTGGAATGAGCAGTTCTTC. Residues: CASSADWNEQFF.

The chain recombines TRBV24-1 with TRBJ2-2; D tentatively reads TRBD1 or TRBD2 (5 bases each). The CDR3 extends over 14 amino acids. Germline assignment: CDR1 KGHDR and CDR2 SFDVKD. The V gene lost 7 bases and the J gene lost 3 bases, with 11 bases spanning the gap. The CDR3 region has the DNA TGTGCCACCAGGAGAGGGGATGACACCGGGGAGCTGTTTTTT. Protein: CATRRGDDTGELFF.

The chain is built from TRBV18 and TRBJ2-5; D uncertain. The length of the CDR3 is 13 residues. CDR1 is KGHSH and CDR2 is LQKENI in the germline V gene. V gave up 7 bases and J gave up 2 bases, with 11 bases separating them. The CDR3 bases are TGTGCCAGCTTGAGTAACAGACAAGAGACCCAGTACTTC. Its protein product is CASLSNRQETQYF.

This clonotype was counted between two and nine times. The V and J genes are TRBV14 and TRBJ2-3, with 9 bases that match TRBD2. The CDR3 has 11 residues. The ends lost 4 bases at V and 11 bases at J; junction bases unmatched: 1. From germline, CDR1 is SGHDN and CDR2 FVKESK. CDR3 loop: CASSRTSVQYF. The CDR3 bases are TGTGCCAGCAGCCGGACTAGCGTGCAGTATTTT. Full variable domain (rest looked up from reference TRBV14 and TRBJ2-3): EAGVTQFPSHSVIEKGQTVTLRCDPISGHDNLYWYRRVMGKEIKFLLHFVKESKQDESGMPNNRFLAERTGGTYSTLKVQPAELEDSGVYFCASSRTSVQYFGPGTRLTVL.

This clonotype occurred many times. Here the CDR3 reads CASSLVESTDTQYF. The CDR3 nucleotides are TGTGCCAGCAGCTTGGTGGAGAGCACAGATACGCAGTATTTT. The chain is built from TRBV5-4 and TRBJ2-3; D remains ambiguous. Trimming removed 0 bases at V and 0 bases at J, with 5 bases between. CDR3 length: 14 residues. CDR1 is SGHNT and CDR2 is YYREEE in the germline V gene (reference sequence).

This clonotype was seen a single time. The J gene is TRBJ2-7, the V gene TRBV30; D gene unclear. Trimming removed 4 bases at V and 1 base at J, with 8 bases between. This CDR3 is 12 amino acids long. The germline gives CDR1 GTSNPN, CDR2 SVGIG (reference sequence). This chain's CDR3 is CAWNLGSYEQYF. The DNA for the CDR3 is TGTGCCTGGAATTTAGGTTCCTACGAGCAGTACTTC.

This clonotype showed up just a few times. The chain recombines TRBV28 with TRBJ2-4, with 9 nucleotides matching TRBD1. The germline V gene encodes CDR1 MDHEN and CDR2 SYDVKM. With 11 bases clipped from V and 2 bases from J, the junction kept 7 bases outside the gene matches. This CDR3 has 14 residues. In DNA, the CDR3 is TGTGCCTCACAGGGGGCGGGTTCCAAAAACATTCAGTACTTC. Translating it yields CASQGAGSKNIQYF. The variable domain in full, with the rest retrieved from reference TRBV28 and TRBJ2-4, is DVKVTQSSRYLVKRTGEKVFLECVQDMDHENMFWYRQDPGLGLRLIYFSYDVKMKEKGDIPEGYSVSREKKERFSLILESASTNQTSMYLCASQGAGSKNIQYFGAGTRLSVL.

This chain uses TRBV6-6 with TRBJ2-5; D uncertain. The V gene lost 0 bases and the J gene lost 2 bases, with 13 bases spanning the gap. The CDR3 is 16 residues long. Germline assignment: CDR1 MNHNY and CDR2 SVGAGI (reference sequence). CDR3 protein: CASSYSPRTPQETQYF. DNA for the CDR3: TGTGCCAGCAGTTACTCGCCCCGGACGCCTCAAGAGACCCAGTACTTC.

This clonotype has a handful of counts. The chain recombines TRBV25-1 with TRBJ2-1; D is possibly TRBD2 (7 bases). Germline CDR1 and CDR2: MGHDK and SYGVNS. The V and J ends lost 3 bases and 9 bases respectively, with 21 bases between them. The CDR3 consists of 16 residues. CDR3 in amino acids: CASSEGGGPLFGEQFF. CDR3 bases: TGTGCCAGCAGTGAGGGGGGGGGCCCCCTTTTTGGTGAGCAGTTCTTC.

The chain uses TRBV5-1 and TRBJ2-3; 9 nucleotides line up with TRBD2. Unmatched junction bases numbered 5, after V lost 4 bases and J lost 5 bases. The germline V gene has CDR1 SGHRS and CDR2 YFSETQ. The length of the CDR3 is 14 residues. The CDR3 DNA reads TGCGCCAGCAGCGGCGGGGGGGCCCAAGATACGCAGTATTTT. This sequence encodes CASSGGGAQDTQYF.

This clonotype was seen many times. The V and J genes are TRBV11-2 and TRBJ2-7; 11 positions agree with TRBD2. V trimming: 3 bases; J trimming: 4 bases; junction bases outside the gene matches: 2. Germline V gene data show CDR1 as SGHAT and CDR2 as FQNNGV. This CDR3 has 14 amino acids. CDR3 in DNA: TGTGCCAGCAGCTTTAGCGGGGGGGCATACGAGCAGTACTTC. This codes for CASSFSGGAYEQYF.

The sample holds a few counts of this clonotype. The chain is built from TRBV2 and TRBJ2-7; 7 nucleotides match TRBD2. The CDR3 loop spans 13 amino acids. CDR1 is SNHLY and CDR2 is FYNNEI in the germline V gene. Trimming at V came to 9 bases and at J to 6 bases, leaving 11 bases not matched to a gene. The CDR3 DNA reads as TGTGCCAGTTTAACGGGGGGATCGGTCGAGCAGTACGTC. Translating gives CASLTGGSVEQYV.

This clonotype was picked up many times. The CDR3 spells CASSFGTGTTGELFF. DNA of the CDR3: TGTGCCAGCAGCTTCGGGACAGGGACTACCGGGGAGCTGTTTTTT. The J gene is TRBJ2-2, the V gene TRBV7-2; the match to TRBD1 covers 9 bases. Germline V CDR1 and CDR2: SGHTA, FQGNSA. V shed 3 bases, J shed 5 bases, and the junction held 4 bases outside the gene matches. CDR3 size: 15 residues.

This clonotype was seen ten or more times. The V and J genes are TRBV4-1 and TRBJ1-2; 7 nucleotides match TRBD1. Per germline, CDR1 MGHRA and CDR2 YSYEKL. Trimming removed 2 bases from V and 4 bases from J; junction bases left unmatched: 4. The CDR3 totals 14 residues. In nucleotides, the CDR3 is TGCGCCAGCAGCCAACCCGACAGGGTCTATGGCTACACCTTC. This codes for CASSQPDRVYGYTF.

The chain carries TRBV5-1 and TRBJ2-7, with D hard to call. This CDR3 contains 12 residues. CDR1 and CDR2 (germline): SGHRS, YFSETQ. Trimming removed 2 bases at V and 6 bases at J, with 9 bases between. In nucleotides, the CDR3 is TGCGCCAGCAGCTTCGCCGGCTCCGAGCAGTACTTC. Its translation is CASSFAGSEQYF.

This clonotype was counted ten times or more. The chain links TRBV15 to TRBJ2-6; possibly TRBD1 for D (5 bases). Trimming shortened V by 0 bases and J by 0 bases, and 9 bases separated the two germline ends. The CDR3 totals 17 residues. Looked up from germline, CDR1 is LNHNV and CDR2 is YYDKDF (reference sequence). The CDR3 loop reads CATSRDLGDSGANVLTF. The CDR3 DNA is TGTGCCACCAGCAGAGATCTAGGGGACTCTGGGGCCAACGTCCTGACTTTC.

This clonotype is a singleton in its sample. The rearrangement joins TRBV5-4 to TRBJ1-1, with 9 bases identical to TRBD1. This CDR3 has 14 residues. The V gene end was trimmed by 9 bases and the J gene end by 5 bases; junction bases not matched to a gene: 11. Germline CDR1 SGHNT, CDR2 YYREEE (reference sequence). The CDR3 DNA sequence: TGTGCCACCACTCCGACAGGGGGGCGGACTGAAGCTTTCTTT. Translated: CATTPTGGRTEAFF. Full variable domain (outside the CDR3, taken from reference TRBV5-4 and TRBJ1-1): ETGVTQSPTHLIKTRGQQVTLRCSSQSGHNTVSWYQQALGQGPQFIFQYYREEENGRGNFPPRFSGLQFPNYSSELNVNALELDDSALYLCATTPTGGRTEAFFGQGTRLTVV.

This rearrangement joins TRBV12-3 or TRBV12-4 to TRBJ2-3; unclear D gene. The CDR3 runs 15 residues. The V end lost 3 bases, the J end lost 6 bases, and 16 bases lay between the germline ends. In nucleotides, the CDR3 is TGTGCCAGCAGTTTCCAGAGAGTCCAGATTGATACGCAGTATTTT. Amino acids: CASSFQRVQIDTQYF.

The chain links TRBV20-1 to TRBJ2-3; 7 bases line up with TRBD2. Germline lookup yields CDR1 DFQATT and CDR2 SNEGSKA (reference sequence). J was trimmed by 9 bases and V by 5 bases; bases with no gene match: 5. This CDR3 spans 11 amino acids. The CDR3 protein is CSAPREGTQYF. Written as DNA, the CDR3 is TGCAGTGCTCCAAGGGAGGGGACGCAGTATTTT.

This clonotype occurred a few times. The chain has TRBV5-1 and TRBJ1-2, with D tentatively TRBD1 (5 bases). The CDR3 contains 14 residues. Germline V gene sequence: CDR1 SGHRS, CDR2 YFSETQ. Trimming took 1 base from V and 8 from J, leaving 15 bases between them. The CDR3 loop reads CASSLSTVGEGYTF. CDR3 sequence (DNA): TGCGCCAGCAGCTTGTCGACAGTTGGTGAGGGCTACACCTTC.

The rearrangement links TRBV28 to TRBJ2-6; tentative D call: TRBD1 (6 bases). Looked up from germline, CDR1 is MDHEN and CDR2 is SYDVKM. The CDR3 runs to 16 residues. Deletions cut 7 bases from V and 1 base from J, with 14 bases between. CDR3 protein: CASTTGSDSGANVLTF. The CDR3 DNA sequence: TGTGCCAGCACAACAGGGAGTGATTCTGGGGCCAACGTCCTGACTTTC. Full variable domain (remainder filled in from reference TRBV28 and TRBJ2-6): DVKVTQSSRYLVKRTGEKVFLECVQDMDHENMFWYRQDPGLGLRLIYFSYDVKMKEKGDIPEGYSVSREKKERFSLILESASTNQTSMYLCASTTGSDSGANVLTFGAGSRLTVL.